This is a list of T cell receptor beta chains from one sample in a study of T cells in Graves' hyperthyroidism and ophthalmopathy. TCRdb independently ran MiXCR on the multiplex PCR reads; one entry per CDR3 protein. The sample contains 550,000 to 700,000 distinct CDR3 sequences, about 15% of which appear only once. The sample was blood. The receptors derive from a woman aged 40 to 50 with Graves' ophthalmopathy. The CDR3 runs from the conserved cysteine through the conserved F or W. A D gene is named only where the DNA matches it firmly. Only some rows state a clone size, as once, few, many or a class for expanded clones.

abundance: few
d_gene: .
j_gene: TRBJ2-7
v_gene: TRBV4-1
CDR3aa: CASSQVYGASYEQYF
CDR3nt: TGCGCCAGCAGCCAAGTATACGGGGCCTCCTACGAGCAGTACTTC

abundance: many
d_gene: .
j_gene: TRBJ2-2
v_gene: TRBV28
CDR3aa: CASQREQRAGELFF
CDR3nt: TGTGCCAGCCAACGGGAGCAAAGGGCGGGGGAGCTGTTTTTT

abundance: many
d_gene: TRBD1
j_gene: TRBJ1-2
v_gene: TRBV19
CDR3aa: CASSIKGGVGYGYTF
CDR3nt: TGTGCCAGTAGTATTAAAGGGGGCGTTGGCTATGGCTACACCTTC

abundance: few
d_gene: .
j_gene: TRBJ1-5
v_gene: TRBV28
CDR3aa: CASSLVIYDQPQHF
CDR3nt: TGTGCCAGCAGTTTGGTAATTTACGATCAGCCCCAGCATTTT

abundance: many
d_gene: TRBD1
j_gene: TRBJ1-2
v_gene: TRBV19
CDR3aa: CASSVDRGLSYTF
CDR3nt: TGTGCCAGTAGTGTTGACAGGGGGCTTTCCTACACCTTC

abundance: .
d_gene: TRBD2
j_gene: TRBJ2-5
v_gene: TRBV29-1
CDR3aa: CSVRGLAGAETQYF
CDR3nt: TGCAGCGTCCGGGGACTAGCGGGAGCGGAGACCCAGTACTTC

abundance: many
d_gene: TRBD1
j_gene: TRBJ1-2
v_gene: TRBV6-1
CDR3aa: CASSRTGSKNYGYTF
CDR3nt: TGTGCCAGCAGTAGGACAGGGTCTAAAAACTATGGCTACACCTTC

abundance: once
d_gene: TRBD2
j_gene: TRBJ2-2
v_gene: TRBV6-4
CDR3aa: CASKALAGVGTGELFF
CDR3nt: TGTGCCAGCAAGGCACTAGCGGGAGTCGGGACCGGGGAGCTGTTTTTT

abundance: many
d_gene: .
j_gene: TRBJ1-1
v_gene: TRBV27
CDR3aa: CASSPSAGEAFF
CDR3nt: TGTGCCAGCAGTCCCTCCGCCGGGGAAGCTTTCTTT

abundance: .
d_gene: TRBD2
j_gene: TRBJ2-7
v_gene: TRBV28
CDR3aa: CASSSPTGTSGRGGYEQYF
CDR3nt: TGTGCCAGCAGTTCCCCGACCGGGACTAGCGGGAGGGGGGGCTACGAGCAGTACTTC

abundance: few
d_gene: .
j_gene: TRBJ2-7
v_gene: TRBV20-1
CDR3aa: CSSGGGRAIYEQYF
CDR3nt: TGCAGTTCTGGGGGGGGCAGGGCAATCTACGAGCAGTACTTC

abundance: .
d_gene: TRBD2
j_gene: TRBJ2-5
v_gene: TRBV11-1
CDR3aa: CASSLPTSGRIQYF
CDR3nt: TGTGCCAGCAGCTTACCGACTAGCGGGAGGATCCAGTACTTC

abundance: .
d_gene: .
j_gene: TRBJ1-2
v_gene: TRBV28
CDR3aa: CASSGGTVKNYGYTF
CDR3nt: TGTGCCAGCTCTGGGGGGACGGTCAAAAACTATGGCTACACCTTC

abundance: many
d_gene: TRBD2
j_gene: TRBJ2-7
v_gene: TRBV12-5
CDR3aa: CASGQRLAGVEQYF
CDR3nt: TGTGCTAGTGGTCAAAGACTAGCGGGGGTCGAGCAGTACTTC

abundance: many
d_gene: .
j_gene: TRBJ1-1
v_gene: TRBV10-3
CDR3aa: CAISENRNTEAFF
CDR3nt: TGTGCCATCAGTGAGAACAGGAACACTGAAGCTTTCTTT

abundance: many
d_gene: .
j_gene: TRBJ1-2
v_gene: TRBV6-5
CDR3aa: CASSYGDGAGDWGYTF
CDR3nt: TGTGCCAGCAGTTACGGCGACGGAGCGGGGGACTGGGGCTACACCTTC

abundance: .
d_gene: TRBD2
j_gene: TRBJ2-5
v_gene: TRBV15
CDR3aa: CATSRGLAVIGTQCF
CDR3nt: TGTGCCACCAGCAGAGGACTAGCGGTAATAGGGACCCAGTGCTTC

abundance: .
d_gene: .
j_gene: TRBJ2-2
v_gene: TRBV18
CDR3aa: CASPEGPAGTGELFF
CDR3nt: TGTGCCAGCCCCGAGGGGCCCGCCGGAACCGGGGAGCTGTTTTTT

abundance: many
d_gene: .
j_gene: TRBJ2-7
v_gene: TRBV13
CDR3aa: CASSPGRREQYF
CDR3nt: TGTGCCAGCAGCCCCGGGAGAAGGGAGCAGTACTTC

abundance: .
d_gene: TRBD1
j_gene: TRBJ1-5
v_gene: TRBV4-2
CDR3aa: CASSQEKTGTGSLQPQHF
CDR3nt: TGTGCCAGCAGCCAAGAGAAAACCGGGACAGGGAGTCTTCAGCCCCAGCATTTT

abundance: many
d_gene: .
j_gene: TRBJ1-5
v_gene: TRBV7-2
CDR3aa: CASSLDRRNQPQHF
CDR3nt: TGTGCCAGCAGCTTAGACCGCCGCAATCAGCCCCAGCATTTT

abundance: .
d_gene: .
j_gene: TRBJ1-1
v_gene: TRBV7-2
CDR3aa: CASSPPGPVAEAFF
CDR3nt: TGTGCCAGCAGCCCCCCGGGTCCGGTGGCTGAAGCTTTCTTT

abundance: many
d_gene: .
j_gene: TRBJ2-7
v_gene: TRBV15
CDR3aa: CATSRGGHKNSYEQYF
CDR3nt: TGTGCCACCAGCAGAGGGGGACACAAAAACTCCTACGAGCAGTACTTC

abundance: many
d_gene: .
j_gene: TRBJ2-2
v_gene: TRBV10-3
CDR3aa: CATTGGGGELFF
CDR3nt: TGTGCCACGACCGGAGGGGGCGGGGAGCTGTTTTTT

abundance: .
d_gene: TRBD2
j_gene: TRBJ2-7
v_gene: TRBV20-1
CDR3aa: CSATHDRASGAYEQYF
CDR3nt: TGCAGTGCCACCCATGATCGAGCTAGCGGAGCCTACGAGCAGTACTTC

abundance: .
d_gene: .
j_gene: TRBJ1-5
v_gene: TRBV29-1
CDR3aa: CSVRTGPEQPQHF
CDR3nt: TGCAGCGTCCGGACCGGGCCGGAGCAGCCCCAGCATTTT

abundance: many
d_gene: .
j_gene: TRBJ1-1
v_gene: TRBV6-2/TRBV6-3
CDR3aa: CASSSIQGYGGTEAFF
CDR3nt: TGTGCCAGCAGCTCCATTCAGGGTTACGGGGGCACTGAAGCTTTCTTT

abundance: many
d_gene: .
j_gene: TRBJ2-5
v_gene: TRBV11-2
CDR3aa: CASSSWGAGSIGETQYF
CDR3nt: TGTGCCAGCAGCTCCTGGGGGGCAGGGAGTATCGGAGAGACCCAGTACTTC

abundance: many
d_gene: .
j_gene: TRBJ2-5
v_gene: TRBV28
CDR3aa: CASTPPGPPGQETQYF
CDR3nt: TGTGCCAGCACCCCCCCAGGGCCGCCGGGGCAAGAGACCCAGTACTTC